This TCR beta chain emerged from a study of regulatory T cells in long-lasting Graves disease. Points on this clonotype: Its antigen is not known.

From germline, CDR1 is SGDLS and CDR2 YYNGEE. The CDR3 loop spans 15 amino acids. Trimming cost V 6 bases and J 1 base; bases outside gene matches: 7. Time point indicated: newly diagnosed GD, antithyroid drugs for less than 3 months. The authors made the TCR library using RNA they extracted from PBMCs. Study conclusions and caveats: Newly diagnosed Graves' patients exceeded persistent ones in TCR diversity. It was possible that the small sample size reduced accuracy.

Arm-PCR with iRepertoire HTBI primers amplified the CDR3 regions for these TCR beta libraries. TCRdb reprocessed the multiplex PCR reads via MiXCR and lists one record per CDR3 protein. The table includes 300,000 to 400,000 distinct CDR3 sequences, 16% detected once. These records were also assigned to another study, of T cells in Graves' hyperthyroidism and ophthalmopathy. That publication notes: HTBI primers were used for first-round RT-PCR of the TCR CDR3.

The TCR sequence derives from a middle-aged man with Graves disease. Material: peripheral blood mononuclear cells (PBMCs), obtained at new diagnosis, from a patient treated with antithyroid drugs. This rearrangement joins TRBV9 to TRBJ2-1, with 7 positions matching TRBD1. The CDR3 is CASNTGDVSYNEQFF. In DNA, the CDR3 is TGTGCCAGCAACACAGGGGATGTATCCTACAATGAGCAGTTCTTC.